This entry lists 29 T cell receptor beta chains sequenced from one sample in a study of breast tumors, draining lymph nodes, adjacent tissues. TCRdb independently ran MiXCR on the multiplex PCR reads; one entry per CDR3 protein. In the table there are about 200,000 distinct CDR3 sequences, 30% to 35% of which are singletons. The lymph nodes were axillary draining lymph nodes from breast cancer patients. Sequences were obtained from axillary lymph node tissue. The origin of the receptors is a female donor with breast cancer. Some clones in this sample may be carry-over from other donors' samples.

This clonotype was counted many times. V gene TRBV12-5 combines with J gene TRBJ2-1, with D tentatively TRBD2 (5 bases). V gave up 2 bases and J gave up 9 bases, with 11 bases separating them. CDR1 LGHNT and CDR2 FRNRAP come from the germline V gene. The CDR3 is made up of 13 amino acids. The CDR3 region is CASGLRGRVEQFF. The CDR3 bases are TGTGCTAGTGGTTTGCGGGGAAGGGTTGAGCAGTTCTTC. Supplemented by reference TRBV12-5 and TRBJ2-1, the full variable domain reads DARVTQTPRHKVTEMGQEVTMRCQPILGHNTVFWYRQTMMQGLELLAYFRNRAPLDDSGMPKDRFSAEMPDATLATLKIQPSEPRDSAVYFCASGLRGRVEQFFGPGTRLTVL.

As for this clonotype: This clone may be a read error of a much larger clone one base away. The chain uses TRBV27 and TRBJ1-2; no reliable D call. The CDR3 is made up of 13 amino acids. CDR1 and CDR2 from the germline V gene are MNHEY and SMNVEV (reference sequence). Written as DNA, the CDR3 is TGTGCCAGCAGTCGAAACAGCCCCATTGGCCACACCTTC. The encoded protein is CASSRNSPIGHTF.

The J gene is TRBJ2-1, the V gene TRBV9; possibly TRBD2 for D (7 bases). V was clipped by 0 bases and J by 4 bases, with 11 bases between them. The germline V gene has CDR1 SGDLS and CDR2 YYNGEE. CDR3 length: 15 residues. CDR3 in amino acids: CASSVEGGGYNEQFF. CDR3 nucleotide sequence: TGTGCCAGCAGCGTAGAGGGGGGGGGATACAATGAGCAGTTCTTC. The variable domain in full, completed from reference TRBV9 and TRBJ2-1, reads DSGVTQTPKHLITATGQRVTLRCSPRSGDLSVYWYQQSLDQGLQFLIQYYNGEERAKGNILERFSAQQFPDLHSELNLSSLELGDSALYFCASSVEGGGYNEQFFGPGTRLTVL.

This clonotype showed up many times. The rearrangement uses TRBV7-3 and TRBJ2-5; D perhaps matches TRBD2 (5 bases). CDR1 is SGHTA and CDR2 is FQGTGA in the germline V gene. Trimming cost V 4 bases and J 4 bases, with 13 bases left between them. The CDR3 extends over 14 amino acids. CDR3 loop: CASSSLTNPETQYF. The CDR3 coding sequence is TGTGCCAGCAGCTCATTGACTAACCCAGAGACCCAGTACTTC.

This chain joins TRBV20-1 and TRBJ2-2, with 14 bases matching TRBD2. Germline CDR1 DFQATT, CDR2 SNEGSKA (reference sequence). The CDR3 is made up of 17 amino acids. After removal of 1 base from V and 7 bases from J, the junction contained 8 bases not matched to a gene. CDR3 region: CSARVQTSGRAGGELFF. In DNA, the CDR3 is TGCAGTGCTAGAGTCCAGACTAGCGGGAGGGCGGGCGGGGAGCTGTTTTTT.

This clonotype was picked up many times. The chain uses TRBV19 and TRBJ2-7; 8 bases match TRBD1. The J segment lost 4 bases and the V segment lost 8 bases, leaving 4 bases of the junction unmatched. The CDR3 length is 12 residues. Germline V lookup: CDR1 LNHDA, CDR2 SQIVND (reference sequence). The CDR3 region is CASSQGAYEQYF. The CDR3 DNA follows: TGTGCCAGTTCCCAGGGGGCGTACGAGCAGTACTTC.

This clonotype occurred once. The CDR3 DNA reads as TGCGCCAGCAGCTTGGCCGGAACACGCAACACTGAAGCTTTCTTT. As protein: CASSLAGTRNTEAFF. The rearrangement links TRBV5-1 to TRBJ1-1, with unresolved D. In germline, CDR1 is SGHRS, CDR2 YFSETQ. V lost 0 bases to trimming and J lost 2 bases, with 11 bases between them. The CDR3 contains 15 residues.

A remark on this clonotype: One junction end disagrees with the germline gene, perhaps due to a read error. This chain uses TRBV7-2 with TRBJ1-3, with a weak D call TRBD1 (5 bases). The germline V gene has CDR1 SGHTA and CDR2 FQGNSA. This CDR3 is built from 17 residues. CDR3 in DNA: TGTGCCAGCAGCTTAGGTCTAGGGGCAGTCTCTGGAAACCCCATATATTTT. It codes for CASSLGLGAVSGNPIYF.

This clonotype was picked up one time. The chain recombines TRBV12-3 or TRBV12-4 with TRBJ1-3, with D possibly matching TRBD1 (6 bases). The CDR3 has 17 amino acids. Trimming removed 6 bases at V and 2 bases at J, with 20 bases between. The DNA for the CDR3 is TGTGCCAGCAGGCTCGCGGGAGGGGGGAGGACTGGAAACACCATATATTTT. Protein: CASRLAGGGRTGNTIYF.

The chain recombines TRBV9 with TRBJ2-2; no firm D call. Looked up from germline, CDR1 is SGDLS and CDR2 is YYNGEE. The CDR3 spans 14 residues. V was trimmed by 0 bases and J by 1 base, leaving 4 bases between them. CDR3 sequence reads: CASSVAGNTGELFF. The CDR3 region has the DNA TGTGCCAGCAGCGTAGCTGGGAACACCGGGGAGCTGTTTTTT.

This clonotype was counted ten times or more. The V call is TRBV13, the J call TRBJ1-3; D perhaps matches TRBD1 (5 bases). Germline V CDR1 and CDR2: PRHDT, FYEKMQ (reference sequence). V was cut by 0 bases and J by 4 bases, with 10 bases left in between. This CDR3 is built from 15 residues. CDR3: CASSLGSGSGNTIYF. DNA for the CDR3: TGTGCCAGCAGCTTAGGGTCAGGGTCCGGAAACACCATATATTTT.

This clonotype has ten or more counts. The CDR3 sequence: CASSLEAGVLYNEQFF. CDR3 DNA: TGCGCCAGCAGCTTGGAAGCAGGGGTGCTCTACAATGAGCAGTTCTTC. This chain uses TRBV5-1 with TRBJ2-1; the D gene is possibly TRBD1 (6 bases). The CDR3 loop spans 16 amino acids. The V gene lost 0 bases and the J gene lost 3 bases, with 13 bases spanning the gap. The germline CDR1 and CDR2 sequences are SGHRS and YFSETQ.

The V and J genes are TRBV13 and TRBJ1-6, with 7 positions matching TRBD1. CDR1 PRHDT and CDR2 FYEKMQ come from the germline V gene (reference sequence). The CDR3 consists of 13 residues. Germline trimming cut 5 bases from V and 10 bases from J; bases unmatched to any gene: 5. The CDR3 spells CASSTTGPSPLHF. The CDR3 coding sequence is TGTGCCAGCAGCACGACAGGGCCCTCACCCCTCCACTTT.

This clonotype was recorded a few times. This CDR3 reads CAWSSWGTSTDTQYF. The CDR3 DNA sequence: TGTGCCTGGAGTTCATGGGGAACCAGCACAGATACGCAGTATTTT. This chain joins TRBV30 and TRBJ2-3; no clear D gene. Germline V gives CDR1 GTSNPN, CDR2 SVGIG (reference sequence). Trimming shortened V by 2 bases and J by 0 bases, and 12 bases separated the two germline ends. The CDR3 sequence is 15 residues long.

This clonotype has ten or more counts. The gene calls are TRBV12-3 or TRBV12-4 and TRBJ2-1; 9 nucleotides line up with TRBD2. This CDR3 region has 17 residues. V shed 5 bases, J shed 13 bases, and the junction held 21 bases outside the gene matches. CDR3 in amino acids: CASSRRRSSGITGKQFF. In DNA form, the CDR3 reads TGTGCCAGCAGTAGACGGAGATCTAGCGGGATTACAGGGAAACAGTTCTTC.

This clonotype showed up many times. The gene calls are TRBV11-2 and TRBJ2-3; 12 nucleotides align to TRBD2. Germline V gene lookup returns CDR1 SGHAT and CDR2 FQNNGV. The CDR3 runs 17 residues. Losses at the gene ends were 5 bases for V and 4 bases for J; bases not matched to a gene: 10. The CDR3 is CASSPQTSGSRSDTQYF. CDR3 sequence (DNA): TGTGCCAGCAGCCCCCAGACTAGCGGGAGTAGGTCAGATACGCAGTATTTT.

This clonotype has more than one count but fewer than ten. The chain couples TRBV6-5 to TRBJ2-1, with TRBD2 matching 7 bases. Germline CDR1 MNHEY, CDR2 SVGAGI. Trimming at V came to 2 bases and at J to 6 bases, leaving 16 bases not matched to a gene. The CDR3 runs to 18 residues. Here the CDR3 reads CASSYPNRGSFIPNEQFF. CDR3 coding DNA: TGTGCCAGCAGTTACCCTAATCGCGGGAGTTTCATCCCCAATGAGCAGTTCTTC.

Worth noting for this clonotype: A much larger clone differs from this one at a single base, so this may be a read error. This chain connects TRBV20-1 to TRBJ2-7; D is perhaps TRBD1 or TRBD2 (6 bases each). The CDR3 has 12 residues. Germline loops: CDR1 DFQATT, CDR2 SNEGSKA (reference sequence). In DNA, the CDR3 is TGCAGTGCTACAAAGGGGGGTGACGAGCCGTACTTC. It is translated as CSATKGGDEPYF.

This clonotype occurred a few times. This rearrangement joins TRBV5-8 to TRBJ2-1, with 9 positions matching TRBD1. After removal of 4 bases from V and 6 bases from J, the junction contained 8 bases not matched to a gene. Germline-derived CDR1 and CDR2 are SGHTS and YDEGEE. CDR3 length equals 15 residues. The CDR3 bases are TGTGCCAGCAGCCTCCGGGACAGGGCCCTCAATGAGCAGTTCTTC. It is translated as CASSLRDRALNEQFF.

This clonotype has a single count. This may be a read error: a much more frequent sequence differs by one nucleotide. CDR3: CASSSRLAGTYNEQYF. In DNA form, the CDR3 reads TGTGCCAGCAGTTCTCGGCTAGCGGGAACCTACAATGAGCAGTACTTC. This sequence joins TRBV6-5 and TRBJ2-7; 9 bases are a match to TRBD2. The CDR3 has 16 amino acids. Germline V CDR1 and CDR2: MNHEY, SVGAGI. V shed 4 bases, J shed 7 bases, and the junction held 14 bases outside the gene matches.

The sample holds a few counts of this clonotype. The junction differs from germline at one of its ends, possibly a read error. This chain connects TRBV7-2 to TRBJ2-5; 13 bases are a match to TRBD2. The CDR3 consists of 15 residues. CDR1 and CDR2 from the germline V gene are SGHTA and FQGNSA. For the CDR3, the DNA is TGTGCCAGCAGCAGGACTAGCGGGAGTCAAGAGACCCAGCACTTC. This gives the protein CASSRTSGSQETQHF.

This clonotype was counted only a few times. CDR3 loop: CASKVDRGNSGNTIYF. CDR3 DNA: TGTGCCAGCAAGGTTGACAGGGGGAACTCTGGAAACACCATATATTTT. The chain is built from TRBV6-1 and TRBJ1-3; 9 nucleotides align to TRBD1. CDR3 size: 16 residues. Germline V gene sequence: CDR1 MNHNS, CDR2 SASEGT. J gave up 0 bases and V 7 bases, and 7 bases lay outside the gene matches.

The chain employs TRBV6-1 and TRBJ2-2, with D unclear. Germline V CDR1 and CDR2: MNHNS, SASEGT. This CDR3 is built from 12 residues. V was trimmed by 6 bases and J by 6 bases, leaving 8 bases between them. Written as DNA, the CDR3 is TGTGCCAGCAGACACCAACCCGGGGAGCTGTTTTTT. Its translation is CASRHQPGELFF.

In its sample, this clonotype was seen many times. The CDR3 sequence is CASSLVGAASGELFF. The DNA for the CDR3 is TGTGCCAGCAGTCTTGTCGGGGCCGCCTCCGGGGAGCTGTTTTTT. The rearrangement links TRBV7-3 to TRBJ2-2, with D perhaps matching TRBD1 or TRBD2 (5 bases each). From germline, CDR1 is SGHTA and CDR2 FQGTGA. This CDR3 contains 15 residues. Between the trimmed V and J ends, which lost 6 bases and 6 bases, there was a span of 17 bases.

This clonotype was recorded at least ten times. The chain links TRBV19 to TRBJ2-3; 10 bases line up with TRBD2. Germline V gene data show CDR1 as LNHDA and CDR2 as SQIVND (reference sequence). V trimming: 1 base; J trimming: 6 bases; junction bases outside the gene matches: 7. The CDR3 extends over 16 amino acids. CDR3 amino acids: CASSIGSGGAYDTQYF. CDR3 sequence (DNA): TGTGCCAGTAGTATAGGCAGCGGGGGGGCGTATGATACGCAGTATTTT.

For this clonotype: With a much larger clone just one base away, this may be a read error. The chain links TRBV19 to TRBJ2-2, with TRBD2 matching over 12 bases. The CDR3 has 14 amino acids. Germline V lookup: CDR1 LNHDA, CDR2 SQIVND (reference sequence). CDR3 loop: CASTLAGGTGELLF. CDR3 nucleotide sequence: TGTGCCAGTACTCTAGCGGGGGGGACCGGGGAGCTGCTTTTT.

In this sample, this clonotype turned up once. A read error may explain this, as a much larger clone is one base away. The CDR3 bases are TGTGCCAGCAGCCGAGAAAGGCAACTGTTTTTT. Encoded protein: CASSRERQLFF. The J gene is TRBJ1-4, the V gene TRBV3-1; D ambiguous. In germline, CDR1 is LGHDT, CDR2 YNNKEL (reference sequence). The CDR3 length is 11 residues. The V end was cut by 4 bases, the J end by 12 bases, with 9 bases between. Looking up the rest from reference TRBV3-1 and TRBJ1-4 gives the full variable domain: DTAVSQTPKYLVTQMGNDKSIKCEQNLGHDTMYWYKQDSKKFLKIMFSYNNKELIINETVPNRFSPKSPDKAHLNLHINSLELGDSAVYFCASSRERQLFFGSGTQLSVL.

This clonotype has ten or more counts. The chain has TRBV5-1 and TRBJ2-3; D gene ambiguous. With 0 bases removed from V and 0 bases from J, the gap between germline ends came to 8 bases. The germline V gene has CDR1 SGHRS and CDR2 YFSETQ. The CDR3 is made up of 15 amino acids. CDR3 DNA: TGCGCCAGCAGCTTGGTTCGCGCCAGCACAGATACGCAGTATTTT. Translated: CASSLVRASTDTQYF.

This clonotype was seen once. The chain recombines TRBV7-2 with TRBJ2-3; no definite D call. Per the germline V gene, CDR1 is SGHTA and CDR2 is FQGNSA. The CDR3 loop spans 15 amino acids. V was trimmed by 6 bases and J by 0 bases, leaving 13 bases between them. The CDR3, as DNA: TGTGCCAGCAGTTTTGTGAGGTTGAGCACAGATACGCAGTATTTT. This codes for CASSFVRLSTDTQYF.